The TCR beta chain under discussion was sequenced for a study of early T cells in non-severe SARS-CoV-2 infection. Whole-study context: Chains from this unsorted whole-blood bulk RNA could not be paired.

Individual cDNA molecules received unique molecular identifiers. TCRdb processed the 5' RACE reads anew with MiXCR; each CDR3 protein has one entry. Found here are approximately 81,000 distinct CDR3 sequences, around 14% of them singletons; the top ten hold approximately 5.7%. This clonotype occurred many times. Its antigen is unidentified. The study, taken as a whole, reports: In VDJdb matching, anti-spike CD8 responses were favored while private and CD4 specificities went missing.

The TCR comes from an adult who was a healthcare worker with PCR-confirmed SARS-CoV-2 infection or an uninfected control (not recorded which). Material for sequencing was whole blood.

CDR3 protein: CASSLDARDTQYF. The CDR3 DNA reads as TGCGCCAGCAGCTTGGACGCGAGAGATACGCAGTATTTT. This chain connects TRBV5-1 to TRBJ2-3; D not resolved. Per the germline V gene, CDR1 is SGHRS and CDR2 is YFSETQ. Deletions cut 0 bases from V and 5 bases from J, with 7 bases between. CDR3 length: 13 amino acids.